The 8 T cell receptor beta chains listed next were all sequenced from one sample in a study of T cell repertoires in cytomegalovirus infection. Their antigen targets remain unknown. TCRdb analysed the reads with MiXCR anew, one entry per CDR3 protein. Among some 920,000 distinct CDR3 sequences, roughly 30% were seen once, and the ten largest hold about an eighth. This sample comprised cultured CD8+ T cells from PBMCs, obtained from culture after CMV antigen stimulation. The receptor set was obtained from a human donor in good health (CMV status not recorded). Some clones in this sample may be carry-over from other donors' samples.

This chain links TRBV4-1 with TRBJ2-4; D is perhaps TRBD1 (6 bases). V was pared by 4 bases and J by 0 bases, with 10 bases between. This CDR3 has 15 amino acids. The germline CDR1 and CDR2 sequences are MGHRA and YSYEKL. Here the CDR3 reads CASSLGQSAKNIQYF. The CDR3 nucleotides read TGCGCCAGCAGCCTCGGACAGTCAGCCAAAAACATTCAGTACTTC.

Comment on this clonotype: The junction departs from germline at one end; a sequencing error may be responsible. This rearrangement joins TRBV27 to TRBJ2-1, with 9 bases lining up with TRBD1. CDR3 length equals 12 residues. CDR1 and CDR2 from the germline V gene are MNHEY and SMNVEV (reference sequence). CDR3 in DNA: TGCCCCGGGGGGACAGGGCCCAATGAGCAGTTCTTC. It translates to CPGGTGPNEQFF.

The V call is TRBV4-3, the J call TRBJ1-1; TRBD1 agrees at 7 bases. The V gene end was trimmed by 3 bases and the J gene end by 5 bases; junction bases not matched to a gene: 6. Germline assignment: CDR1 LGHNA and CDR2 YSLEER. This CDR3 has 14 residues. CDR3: CASSHTRGGTEAFF. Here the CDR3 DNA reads TGCGCCAGCAGCCATACCAGGGGGGGGACTGAAGCTTTCTTT.

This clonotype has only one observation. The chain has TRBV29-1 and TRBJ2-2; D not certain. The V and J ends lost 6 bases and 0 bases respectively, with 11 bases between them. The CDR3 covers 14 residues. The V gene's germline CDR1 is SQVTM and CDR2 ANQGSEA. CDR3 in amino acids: CSVINYPNTGELFF. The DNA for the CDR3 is TGCAGCGTAATTAATTACCCGAACACCGGGGAGCTGTTTTTT.

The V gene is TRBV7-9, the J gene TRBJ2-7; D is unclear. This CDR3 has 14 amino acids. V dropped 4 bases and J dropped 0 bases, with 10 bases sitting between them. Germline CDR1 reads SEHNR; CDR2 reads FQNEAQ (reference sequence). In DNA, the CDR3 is TGTGCCAGCAGCTCCTGGCAGAGCTCCTACGAGCAGTACTTC. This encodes CASSSWQSSYEQYF.

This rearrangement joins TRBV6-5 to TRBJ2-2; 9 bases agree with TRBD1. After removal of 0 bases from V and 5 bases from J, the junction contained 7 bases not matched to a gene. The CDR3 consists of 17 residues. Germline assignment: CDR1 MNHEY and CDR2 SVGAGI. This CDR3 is CASSYSDSTGGTGELFF. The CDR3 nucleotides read TGTGCCAGCAGTTACTCCGACTCGACAGGGGGAACCGGGGAGCTGTTTTTT.

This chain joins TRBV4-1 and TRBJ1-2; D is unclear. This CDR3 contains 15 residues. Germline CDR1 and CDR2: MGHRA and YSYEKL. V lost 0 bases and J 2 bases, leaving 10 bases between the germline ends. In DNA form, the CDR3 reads TGCGCCAGCAGCCAAGATTACAGAGACAACTATGGCTACACCTTC. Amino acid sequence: CASSQDYRDNYGYTF.

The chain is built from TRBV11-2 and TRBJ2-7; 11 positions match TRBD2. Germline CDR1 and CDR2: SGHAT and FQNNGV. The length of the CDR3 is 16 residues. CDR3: CVSSQSIAGGSYEQYV. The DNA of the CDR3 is TGTGTCAGCAGCCAGTCCATAGCGGGGGGGTCCTACGAGCAGTACGTC.